These 14 T cell receptor beta chains came from one sample sequenced in a study of cytomegalovirus exposure and HLA in healthy donors. PCR employed 60 Vbeta and 13 Jbeta primers. Produced via immunoSEQ multiplex PCR; TCRdb's table is partial and in-frame only. The table shows about 180,000 clones, with 77% occurring only once. The sample comprised PBMCs. These receptors all come from a young man in good health and CMV-seronegative.

The chain uses TRBV7-9 and TRBJ2-7; 12 bases align to TRBD1. With V trimmed by 4 bases and J by 6 bases, 10 bases remained unmatched. Germline CDR1 reads SEHNR; CDR2 reads FQNEAQ (reference sequence). The CDR3 is 16 residues long. DNA of the CDR3: TGTGCCAGCAGCTCGATACCGGGACAGGGGGCTGGCGAGCAGTACTTC. Translated, it gives CASSSIPGQGAGEQYF. The full variable domain, completed using reference TRBV7-9 and TRBJ2-7, is DTGVSQNPRHKITKRGQNVTFRCDPISEHNRLYWYRQTLGQGPEFLTYFQNEAQLEKSRLLSDRFSAERPKGSFSTLEIQRTEQGDSAMYLCASSSIPGQGAGEQYFGPGTRLTVT.

A single count supports this clone. The identical CDR3 is also encoded by other nucleotide sequences in the sample. The genes are TRBV5-4 and TRBJ1-2; a weak D match, TRBD1 (5 bases). The CDR3 length is 14 residues. The V gene's germline CDR1 is SGHNT and CDR2 YYREEE (reference sequence). Trimming removed 0 bases from V and 4 bases from J, with 10 bases in between. CDR3 in DNA: TGTGCCAGCAGCTTGGGGCAGGGAACCTATGGCTACACCTTC. It yields the protein CASSLGQGTYGYTF.

This clone was found once. The rearrangement uses TRBV7-6 and TRBJ1-6; 7 bases map to TRBD1. Germline V lookup: CDR1 SGHVS, CDR2 FNYEAQ. V lost 3 bases and J lost 8; bases outside the gene matches: 19. This CDR3 region has 19 residues. Here the CDR3 reads CASSFRPRDSKAFDSPLHF. The CDR3 DNA sequence: TGTGCCAGCAGCTTTAGGCCCCGGGACAGCAAAGCGTTCGATTCACCCCTCCACTTT.

The chain recombines TRBV29-1 with TRBJ1-1; D possibly corresponds to TRBD1 (5 bases). The V end lost 7 bases, the J end lost 7 bases, and 13 bases lay between the germline ends. This CDR3 is 11 amino acids long. CDR1 and CDR2 from the germline V gene are SQVTM and ANQGSEA. CDR3 in amino acids: CSAGPGREAFF. As DNA, the CDR3 is TGCAGCGCCGGTCCAGGGCGTGAAGCTTTCTTT.

In its sample, this clone was seen a few times. Other DNA variants within this sample encode the same CDR3. The chain combines TRBV19 with TRBJ2-5; 14 bases fit TRBD2. Per the germline V gene, CDR1 is LNHDA and CDR2 is SQIVND (reference sequence). The CDR3 totals 17 residues. The ends lost 5 bases at V and 5 bases at J; junction bases unmatched: 10. The CDR3 sequence is CASSAGLAGGPRETQYF. The CDR3 nucleotides read TGTGCCAGTAGTGCCGGACTAGCGGGGGGCCCTCGTGAGACCCAGTACTTC.

The J gene is TRBJ2-1, the V gene TRBV13, with a possible D match to TRBD2 (6 bases). Per germline, CDR1 PRHDT and CDR2 FYEKMQ (reference sequence). Between the trimmed V and J ends, which lost 3 bases and 0 bases, there was a span of 9 bases. The CDR3 covers 15 residues. CDR3 coding DNA: TGTGCCAGCAGCTTCGGGGGACTCTCCTACAATGAGCAGTTCTTC. As protein: CASSFGGLSYNEQFF.

The chain links TRBV29-1 to TRBJ1-2; maybe TRBD1 (5 bases). CDR1 is SQVTM, CDR2 ANQGSEA, per germline. V dropped 1 base and J dropped 5 bases, with 8 bases sitting between them. The CDR3 extends over 12 amino acids. The CDR3 region is CSVEAGYYGYTF. The CDR3 DNA follows: TGCAGCGTTGAAGCAGGGTATTATGGCTACACCTTC.

The V call is TRBV10-3, the J call TRBJ2-7; tentative D call: TRBD2 (5 bases). The CDR3 is 17 amino acids. V was shortened by 0 bases and J by 0 bases, with 15 bases between the two germline ends. Germline V gene data show CDR1 as ENHRY and CDR2 as SYGVKD. The CDR3 spells CAISESAGVGSSYEQYF. The CDR3 nucleotides are TGTGCCATCAGTGAGTCGGCCGGCGTGGGGAGCTCCTACGAGCAGTACTTC.

The gene calls are TRBV7-9 and TRBJ1-2; TRBD1 aligns across 8 bases. Per the germline V gene, CDR1 is SEHNR and CDR2 is FQNEAQ (reference sequence). Germline trimming cut 3 bases from V and 4 bases from J; bases unmatched to any gene: 16. This CDR3 has 18 residues. The CDR3, as DNA: TGTGCCAGCAGCTTGTGGGACGCAGCAGGGGGCCCGGCCTATGGCTACACCTTC. This sequence encodes CASSLWDAAGGPAYGYTF. Drawing the rest from reference TRBV7-9 and TRBJ1-2, the complete variable domain is DTGVSQNPRHKITKRGQNVTFRCDPISEHNRLYWYRQTLGQGPEFLTYFQNEAQLEKSRLLSDRFSAERPKGSFSTLEIQRTEQGDSAMYLCASSLWDAAGGPAYGYTFGSGTRLTVV.

The V gene is TRBV11-2, the J gene TRBJ1-5; D possibly corresponds to TRBD1 (5 bases). This CDR3 has 14 amino acids. With 3 bases removed from V and 4 bases from J, the gap between germline ends came to 10 bases. Germline CDR1 and CDR2: SGHAT and FQNNGV. The CDR3 region is CASSLGLGNQPQHF. DNA for the CDR3: TGTGCCAGCAGCTTGGGACTTGGGAATCAGCCCCAGCATTTT.

This clone was counted between two and nine times. CDR3: CASSEFAGGERGYTF. The CDR3 DNA sequence: TGTGCCAGCAGTGAATTTGCAGGGGGCGAACGTGGCTACACCTTC. The chain joins TRBV25-1 to TRBJ1-2; 8 positions match TRBD1. This CDR3 region has 15 residues. From germline, CDR1 is MGHDK and CDR2 SYGVNS. With V trimmed by 1 base and J by 7 bases, 8 bases remained unmatched.

The genes are TRBV30 and TRBJ2-7; TRBD1 aligns across 7 bases. The CDR3 loop spans 14 amino acids. Germline lookup yields CDR1 GTSNPN and CDR2 SVGIG (reference sequence). The junction had 10 bases not matched to a gene; V was cut back by 2 bases and J by 6 bases. The CDR3 is CAWSKGAPSPEQYF. The CDR3 region has the DNA TGTGCCTGGAGTAAGGGGGCCCCCTCTCCCGAGCAGTACTTC.

V usage is TRBV27 and J usage is TRBJ1-5; the D is unclear. The CDR3 runs 13 residues. Per the germline V gene, CDR1 is MNHEY and CDR2 is SMNVEV (reference sequence). Deletions cut 5 bases from V and 7 bases from J, with 12 bases between. The CDR3 loop is CASSHREGQPQHF. The CDR3 DNA sequence: TGTGCCAGCAGTCACCGGGAGGGACAGCCCCAGCATTTT.

V gene TRBV7-2 combines with J gene TRBJ2-7, with 7 positions matching TRBD1. In germline, CDR1 is SGHTA, CDR2 FQGNSA. CDR3 length equals 13 residues. Losses at the gene ends were 5 bases for V and 2 bases for J; bases not matched to a gene: 3. CDR3 DNA: TGTGCCAGCAGCAGACAGGGTACCTACGAGCAGTACTTC. Translating gives CASSRQGTYEQYF.